The entry below gives a single TCR beta chain sequence along with its context. Its antigen specificity is not known. No qualities accompany the bases; no much larger clone lies one base away. This sample is part of a study of cytomegalovirus exposure and HLA in healthy donors (dated by TCRdb to about 2017). In the study overall: In an earlier analysis of 550 to 750 of the donors, about 270 Gb of sequence data and 95 million to 130 million unique TCR beta sequences from 150 million to 200 million T cells were reported. An early release that covered around 590 HLA-typed donors contained about 300 gigabases of sequencing data and tens of millions of unique TCR sequences. Of the approximately 400 genotyped donors, approximately 83% fell in the genetic ancestry cluster associated with self-reported Caucasian donors. The study aimed to test whether cataloging public T cell receptors could reveal signatures of past pathogen exposure. The study used immunosequencing to profile the T cell repertoires of several hundred subjects and linked those repertoires to cytomegalovirus serostatus. In addition to the first cohort of roughly 670 subjects, a separate validation cohort of 100 to 150 different subjects was used. The study combined high-throughput TCR immunosequencing, statistical association of individual TCRs with disease status, and machine learning to predict cytomegalovirus infection status. A later analysis re-examined previously published TCR beta repertoires from about 700 donors and added high-resolution HLA genotyping to investigate patterns of TCR occurrence. The later analysis used no new phenotypic data to find candidate immune exposures, relying instead on TCR beta sequences and their occurrence across donors. An earlier analysis of some 500 of the donors used high-throughput TCR beta sequencing to judge whether each TCR beta V gene segment behaved as functional or pseudogenic. Donor age, sex, ethnicity and CMV serostatus were compiled together with the repertoire data. A later genetic analysis used genome-wide SNP genotypes for about 55% of the 666 donors, treating that subset as a discovery cohort. Every discovery cohort repertoire had been produced on one sequencing platform. Both class I and class II loci were covered by HLA typing, at four-digit resolution. The number of donors typed differed by locus, with roughly 620-640 for A, B, C, DRB1 and DQB1, 522 for DQA1, 600 to 610 for DPA1, and 400 to 490 for DPB1. About 5 DR-DQ haplotypes were handled as single units for association and clustering, since linkage in the cohort was strong. Among some 410 genotyped donors of the cohort, an average of roughly 230,000 unique TCR beta nucleotide sequences was sequenced per donor, of which approximately 18% were non-productive. Broader findings and caveats from the paper: In a later analysis, several top co-occurrence clusters were reported to appear linked to parvovirus B19, influenza, CMV and Epstein-Barr virus. V-gene and J-gene trimming of TCR beta chains was associated with a missense DCLRE1C variant in a later genetic analysis, and the association was replicated in an independent cohort. For the cohort, immune exposure information was limited to CMV serostatus. The authors suggested that the approach could potentially be extended to other disease states and immunological phenotypes. The classifier was reported to diagnose cytomegalovirus status with high specificity and sensitivity in both the original and validation cohorts. Three of the identified cytomegalovirus-associated TCR beta chains were confirmed in vitro to be specific for cytomegalovirus antigens. Some IMGT-functional V segments, including TRBV6-2 and TRBV6-3, could not be told apart with the 87-base-pair reads, so those segments were excluded. Compared with the roughly 710-donor mean, donors in an Asian-associated ancestry cluster had fewer N-insertions in productive TCRs, according to a later genetic analysis. In a later analysis, most CMV-associated TCR beta chains were found to appear HLA-restricted, with HLA associations seemingly driven largely by CMV exposure. Broadly in line with IMGT annotations, most TCR beta V segments showed up in productive rearrangements about 90% or about 30% of the time in an earlier analysis of a few hundred of the donors. The earlier analysis of approximately 560 of the donors excluded some 15 rarely observed V segments, including chromosome 9 orphons, because counts were too low. The sequencing pipeline was judged likely to have produced a cluster of highly shared sequence variants as a technical artifact. Compared with equally common non-associated chains, HLA-associated TCR beta chains in a later analysis were more clonally expanded and had lower generation probabilities. Because some donors lacked HLA typing at each locus, the association tests relied only on the typed subset. The presence/absence analyses assumed that sequencing depth was roughly uniform across donors, and that assumption may not be true. In a later analysis, TCR association rates were found to vary across HLA loci, with the most associated TCRs seen for DRB1 alleles and the fewest for HLA-C alleles. Across donors, most TCR sequences were observed very rarely, whereas some public TCRs were present in many individuals. The study gave a list of around 170 TCR beta chains associated with cytomegalovirus. Linkage disequilibrium might explain the correlated functional status among segregating V segments, but an unknown experimental factor could not be ruled out. A further reported finding was that TCR beta sequences accurately predicted the HLA-A and HLA-B alleles for most subjects in the first cohort. Specific HLA alleles were associated with about 17,000 TCR beta sequences at a false discovery rate of 0.05 in a later analysis. Assigning TCR associations to individual alleles was difficult when HLA alleles, especially DR and DQ, strongly co-occurred. The cohort was sequenced for TCR beta chains only, and without alpha or paired-chain data the features that could be detected were limited.

Libraries were prepared through the immunoSEQ multiplex PCR assay. For the multiplex PCR, a mixture combining 60 forward primers for TCR Vbeta segments and 13 reverse primers for TCR Jbeta segments was used. A multiplex PCR assay on genomic DNA amplified the CDR3 region of rearranged TCR beta genes. The Illumina HiSeq System was used to sequence the amplified TCR beta libraries as 87-base-pair reads. The original methods were these. A later analysis tallied around 82 million unique TCR beta chains across the approximately 670 repertoires, and approximately 12 million of those chains were shared by two or more donors. Raw reads were error-corrected and collapsed into unique sequences with a nearest-neighbor algorithm that merged closely related sequences to remove PCR and sequencing errors. V, D and J gene segments were assigned by aligning CDR3 sequences to IMGT reference sequences. Each retained sequence needed at least a six-nucleotide match to both a V gene segment and a J gene segment. Rearrangements were called productive when the CDR3 lacked stop codons and stayed in frame with V and J; all others were non-productive. CDR3 was defined according to IMGT convention as the region running from the second conserved V-encoded cysteine to the conserved J-encoded phenylalanine. Sequences without an unambiguous match to a single V gene segment were excluded from the earlier analysis of 587 of the donors. In an earlier analysis of around 590 of the donors, a V segment was called functional when productive rearrangements were above 56.7%, and segregating when the standard deviation between donors exceeded 5%. To diagnose cytomegalovirus status from the catalog of TCR beta chain sequences, a statistical classification framework was built. In a later analysis, TCR nucleotide sequences were compared against IMGT/GENE-DB human TR gene sequences so that V and J genes could be assigned. A later analysis assigned CDR3 sequences and most-parsimonious VDJ recombination scenarios with the TCRdist pipeline. In a later analysis, every TCR beta chain was defined by the combination of its CDR3 amino acid sequence and its V-gene family, and reads without a unique V-gene family were dropped. A later analysis removed several hundred highly shared, low-generation-probability nucleotide sequences to deal with suspected cross-contamination and a sequencing artifact. A later analysis calculated a clonal expansion index for each public chain from normalized within-repertoire ranks of inferred template counts. In a later analysis, generation probabilities were computed using a VDJ recombination model fitted to out-of-frame rearrangements, and the results were checked against IGoR. In a later analysis, hypergeometric tests were used to score TCR-TCR, TCR-HLA and TCR-CMV co-occurrence, with a repertoire-size bias correction applied to TCR pairs. False discovery rates were estimated in a later analysis by permuting HLA or CMV assignments 20 times. In a later analysis, co-occurring TCRs were grouped with DBSCAN, and TCRdist sequence similarity was added when clustering was performed within HLA-allele-positive subsets. Repertoires with fewer than 30,000 or more than 120,000 public chains, plus five repertoires with anomalous nucleotide sharing, were excluded from co-occurrence clustering. TCRdb took over this immuneACCESS table, retaining in-frame rearrangements with V and J assigned. Such tables are incomplete; in checked studies, under half of the missing clones stem from an unresolved V gene, and the remainder is unexplained. V, J and clone size are those of that table, while D and trimming were read from the DNA. The sample records about 130,000 clones, just under 90% of which are singletons. Clones ranked in the top ten supply 5.2% of the sample.

Taken from the germline V gene, the CDR1 and CDR2 loops are KGHSH and LQKENI. The CDR3, from cysteine to phenylalanine, totals 14 residues. CDR3 DNA only is kept here, 42 bases in frame from base 1. V is pared back by 0 bases and J by 0 bases, with 6 bases lying between the germline termini. The cohort consisted of more than 650 healthy bone marrow donors. All cohort members were sampled while nominally healthy, although unrecorded immune exposures were likely present. The donor tested CMV seronegative and was one of the 352 seronegative cohort members. Each donor provided a peripheral blood sample, and peripheral blood mononuclear cells were used for TCR beta sequencing. Genomic DNA extraction from the blood cell samples was performed with the Qiagen DNeasy Blood Extraction Kit.

Recombination joined TRBV18 with TRBJ2-7, with the identity of the D gene unclear. The sequenced sample consisted of PBMCs. The TCR sequence derives from a woman aged 25-40 years in good health and CMV-seronegative. The DNA sequence reads TGTGCCAGCTCACCACCGGCATACTCCTACGAGCAGTACTTC. Its coded protein is CASSPPAYSYEQYF.